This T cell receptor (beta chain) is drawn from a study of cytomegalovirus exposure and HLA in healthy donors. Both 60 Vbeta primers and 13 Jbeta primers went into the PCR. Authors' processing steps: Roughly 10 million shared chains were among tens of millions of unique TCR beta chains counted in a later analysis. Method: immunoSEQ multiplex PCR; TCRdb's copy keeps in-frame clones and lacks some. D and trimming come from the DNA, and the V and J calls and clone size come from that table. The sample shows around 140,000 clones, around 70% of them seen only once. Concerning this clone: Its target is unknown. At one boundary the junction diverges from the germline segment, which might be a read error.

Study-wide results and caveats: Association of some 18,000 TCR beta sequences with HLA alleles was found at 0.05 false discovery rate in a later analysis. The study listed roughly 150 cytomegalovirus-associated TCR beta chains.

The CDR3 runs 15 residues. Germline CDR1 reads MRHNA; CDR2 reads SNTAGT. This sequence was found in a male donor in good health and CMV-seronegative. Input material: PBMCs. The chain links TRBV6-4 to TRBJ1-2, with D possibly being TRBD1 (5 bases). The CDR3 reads CASSYSGGVGRGYTF. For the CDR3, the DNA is TGTGCCAGCAGTTACTCTGGGGGGGTGGGGCGTGGCTACACCTTC.